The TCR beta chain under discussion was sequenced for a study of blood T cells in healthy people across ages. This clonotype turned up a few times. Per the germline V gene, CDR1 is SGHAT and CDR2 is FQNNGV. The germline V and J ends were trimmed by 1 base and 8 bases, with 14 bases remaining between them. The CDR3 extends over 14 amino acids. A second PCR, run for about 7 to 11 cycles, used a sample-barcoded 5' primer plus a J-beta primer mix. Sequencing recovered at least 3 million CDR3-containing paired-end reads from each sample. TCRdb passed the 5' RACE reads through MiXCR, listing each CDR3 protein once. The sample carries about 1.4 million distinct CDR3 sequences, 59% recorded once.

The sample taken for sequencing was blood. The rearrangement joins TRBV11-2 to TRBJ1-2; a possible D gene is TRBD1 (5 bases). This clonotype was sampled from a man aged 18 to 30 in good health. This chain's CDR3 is CASSLAGGARGYTF. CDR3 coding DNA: TGTGCCAGCAGCTTAGCGGGCGGGGCGCGAGGCTACACCTTC.